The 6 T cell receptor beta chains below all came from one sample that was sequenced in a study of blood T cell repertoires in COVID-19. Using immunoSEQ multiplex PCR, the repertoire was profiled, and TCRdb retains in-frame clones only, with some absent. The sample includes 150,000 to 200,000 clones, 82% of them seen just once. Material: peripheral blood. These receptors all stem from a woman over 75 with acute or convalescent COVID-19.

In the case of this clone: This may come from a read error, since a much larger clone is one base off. This chain's CDR3 is CASGPNNEQFF. The DNA of the CDR3 is TGTGCCAGCGGCCCAAACAATGAGCAGTTCTTC. The chain is built from TRBV6-1 and TRBJ2-1, with unresolved D. Trimming left V 8 bases short and J 5 bases short, with 7 bases between. In germline, CDR1 is MNHNS, CDR2 SASEGT. This CDR3 has 11 residues.

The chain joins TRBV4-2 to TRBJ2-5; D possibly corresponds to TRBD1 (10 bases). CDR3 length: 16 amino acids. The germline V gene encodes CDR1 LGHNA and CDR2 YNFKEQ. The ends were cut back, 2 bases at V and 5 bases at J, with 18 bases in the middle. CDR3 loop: CASSQRQGAGGETQYF. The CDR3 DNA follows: TGTGCCAGCAGCCAAAGACAGGGGGCGGGAGGGGAGACCCAGTACTTC.

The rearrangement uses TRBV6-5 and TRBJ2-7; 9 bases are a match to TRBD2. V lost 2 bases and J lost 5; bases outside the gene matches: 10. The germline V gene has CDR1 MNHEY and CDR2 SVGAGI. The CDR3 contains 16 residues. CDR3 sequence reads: CASSYRGLAGKNEQYF. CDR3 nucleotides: TGTGCCAGCAGTTACCGGGGACTAGCAGGCAAAAACGAGCAGTACTTC.

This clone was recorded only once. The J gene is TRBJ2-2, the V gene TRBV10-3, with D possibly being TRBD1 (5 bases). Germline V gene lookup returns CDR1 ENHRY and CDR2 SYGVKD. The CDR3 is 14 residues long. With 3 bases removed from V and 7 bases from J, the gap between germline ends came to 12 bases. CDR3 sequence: CAISDQGGIGELFF. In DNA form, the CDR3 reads TGTGCCATCAGTGACCAGGGTGGTATCGGGGAGCTGTTTTTT.

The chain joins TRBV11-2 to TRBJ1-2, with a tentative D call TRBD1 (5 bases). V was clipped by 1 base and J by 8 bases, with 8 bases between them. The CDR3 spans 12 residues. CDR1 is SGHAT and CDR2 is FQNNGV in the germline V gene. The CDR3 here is CASSLAGRGYTF. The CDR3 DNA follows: TGTGCCAGCAGCTTAGCAGGGCGCGGCTACACCTTC. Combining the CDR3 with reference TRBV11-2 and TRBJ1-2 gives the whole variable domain EAGVAQSPRYKIIEKRQSVAFWCNPISGHATLYWYQQILGQGPKLLIQFQNNGVVDDSQLPKDRFSAERLKGVDSTLKIQPAKLEDSAVYLCASSLAGRGYTFGSGTRLTVV.

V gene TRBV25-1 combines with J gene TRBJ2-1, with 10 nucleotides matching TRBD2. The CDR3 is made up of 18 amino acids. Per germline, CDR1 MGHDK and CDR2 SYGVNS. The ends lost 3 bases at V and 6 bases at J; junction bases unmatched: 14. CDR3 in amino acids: CASSDKRLAGGLGNEQFF. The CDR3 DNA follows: TGTGCCAGCAGTGACAAGCGACTAGCGGGCGGGTTGGGCAATGAGCAGTTCTTC.